The 30 T cell receptor beta chains in this list originate from one sample, sequenced in a study of blood T cells in healthy people across ages. A sample-barcoded 5' primer and a J-beta primer mix were used in a second PCR of roughly 7 to 12 cycles. TCRdb processed the 5' RACE reads anew with MiXCR; each CDR3 protein has one entry. The repertoire holds roughly 800,000 distinct CDR3 sequences, with 25% to 30% as singletons. The data were also submitted as part of a second study, on T cells of mothers and their children.

Sequencing used blood. These receptors all stem from a boy between 10 and 17 years old in good health.

This clonotype was seen only a few times. The chain has TRBV3-1 and TRBJ1-4; the D is unclear. Germline CDR1 reads LGHDT; CDR2 reads YNNKEL (reference sequence). The V end was cut by 3 bases, the J end by 4 bases, with 15 bases between. The CDR3 runs to 16 residues. CDR3 coding DNA: TGTGCCAGCAGCCAGTCGAGGGCCCGAGGTAATGAAAAACTGTTTTTT. Translated, it gives CASSQSRARGNEKLFF.

V and J are TRBV30 and TRBJ2-5; D could derive from TRBD1 or TRBD2 (5 bases each). The V end was cut by 2 bases, the J end by 5 bases, with 9 bases between. The CDR3 is 12 amino acids. Germline V gene lookup returns CDR1 GTSNPN and CDR2 SVGIG (reference sequence). As DNA, the CDR3 is TGTGCCTGGAGTTCGGGGCGGGAGACCCAGTACTTC. Translating gives CAWSSGRETQYF.

This clonotype was seen only a few times. The CDR3 DNA reads TGTGCCAGCAGCCTAGGGGACAGGGTTGAAAAACTGTTTTTT. Its translation: CASSLGDRVEKLFF. V gene TRBV28 combines with J gene TRBJ1-4; 9 positions agree with TRBD1. Germline CDR1 and CDR2: MDHEN and SYDVKM. The CDR3 has 14 amino acids. V shed 6 bases and J 7 bases; nucleotides not matched to a gene: 6.

CDR3 residues: CASSYDRGRHEQYF. The CDR3 DNA is TGTGCCAGCAGTTACGACAGGGGAAGGCACGAGCAGTACTTC. The V and J genes are TRBV6-5 and TRBJ2-7; 8 bases agree with TRBD1. The V gene end was trimmed by 2 bases and the J gene end by 5 bases; junction bases not matched to a gene: 5. The CDR3 runs 14 residues. Germline V lookup: CDR1 MNHEY, CDR2 SVGAGI.

The chain combines TRBV28 with TRBJ1-1; 7 bases match TRBD1. CDR1 is MDHEN, CDR2 SYDVKM, per germline. The length of the CDR3 is 15 residues. V was pared by 6 bases and J by 3 bases, with 10 bases of the junction left unmatched. Here the CDR3 reads CASRDSRGRHTEAFF. The CDR3 nucleotides read TGTGCCAGCAGGGACTCAAGGGGGCGACACACTGAAGCTTTCTTT.

Concerning this clonotype itself: Germline is not matched at one junction end, which may reflect a read error. The chain joins TRBV15 to TRBJ1-6, with D tentatively TRBD1 (6 bases). The CDR3 is 16 amino acids. Per germline, CDR1 LNHNV and CDR2 YYDKDF (reference sequence). This chain's CDR3 is CATRQGKGFDNSLLHF. In DNA form, the CDR3 reads TGTGCCACCAGACAGGGAAAAGGCTTCGATAATTCACTCCTCCACTTT.

This rearrangement joins TRBV10-3 to TRBJ2-1; D is perhaps TRBD1 (6 bases). The DNA end is more similar to TRBJ2-5, so the J call may be wrong. The CDR3 is made up of 14 amino acids. In germline, CDR1 is ENHRY, CDR2 SYGVKD. The CDR3: CAISDNRDMETQYF. The CDR3 DNA reads as TGTGCCATCAGTGATAACAGGGACATGGAGACCCAGTACTTC.

The chain joins TRBV5-1 to TRBJ2-3; D ambiguous. Per germline, CDR1 SGHRS and CDR2 YFSETQ. The CDR3 is 15 residues long. V dropped 4 bases and J dropped 0 bases, with 12 bases sitting between them. The CDR3 DNA follows: TGCGCCAGCAGCACGCCGGACGGAAGCACAGATACGCAGTATTTT. Its protein product is CASSTPDGSTDTQYF.

The chain carries TRBV3-1 and TRBJ2-2, with D hard to call. The CDR3 is 11 amino acids. V was pared by 1 base and J by 8 bases, with 2 bases between. CDR1 and CDR2 (germline): LGHDT, YNNKEL (reference sequence). CDR3 residues: CASSQVGELFF. The CDR3 bases are TGTGCCAGCAGCCAAGTGGGGGAGCTGTTTTTT.

This chain joins TRBV6-6 and TRBJ2-7, with TRBD2 matching over 7 bases. V was clipped by 0 bases and J by 6 bases; unmatched bases: 11. The CDR3 extends over 16 amino acids. Looked up from germline, CDR1 is MNHNY and CDR2 is SVGAGI (reference sequence). The CDR3 DNA follows: TGTGCCAGCAGTTACTCTACCGGGATAGGGAGGGCCGAGCAGTACTTC. Protein: CASSYSTGIGRAEQYF.

This rearrangement joins TRBV15 to TRBJ2-1; D perhaps matches TRBD2 (5 bases). Germline V gene sequence: CDR1 LNHNV, CDR2 YYDKDF (reference sequence). The CDR3 contains 16 residues. The germline V and J ends were trimmed by 0 bases and 2 bases, with 11 bases remaining between them. The DNA of the CDR3 is TGTGCCACCAGCAGAGATCGGGGATTTGCCTACAATGAGCAGTTCTTC. The encoded protein is CATSRDRGFAYNEQFF.

In this sample, this clonotype turned up a few times. J is TRBJ1-1 and V is TRBV4-2; D not certain. The V end was cut by 1 base, the J end by 4 bases, with 7 bases between. The CDR3 runs 13 residues. Looked up from germline, CDR1 is LGHNA and CDR2 is YNFKEQ. This CDR3 is CASSQVMGTEAFF. CDR3 DNA sequence: TGTGCCAGCAGCCAAGTTATGGGCACTGAAGCTTTCTTT.

In this sample, this clonotype turned up a few times. The chain recombines TRBV29-1 with TRBJ1-4; D uncertain. The CDR3 covers 11 residues. V lost 7 bases and J 4 bases, leaving 7 bases between the germline ends. Germline V gives CDR1 SQVTM, CDR2 ANQGSEA. The chain's CDR3 is CSARINEKLFF. The CDR3 region has the DNA TGCAGCGCCCGAATTAATGAAAAACTGTTTTTT.

V is TRBV13 and J is TRBJ2-7, with a weak D call TRBD2 (5 bases). With the DNA end fitting TRBJ2-1 better, the J assignment may be wrong. The CDR3 extends over 16 amino acids. From germline, CDR1 is PRHDT and CDR2 FYEKMQ (reference sequence). The CDR3 DNA follows: TGTGCCAGCGCCGAGGGCTGGGATTCCCTCTACAATGAGCAGTTCTTC. It translates to CASAEGWDSLYNEQFF.

V usage is TRBV12-5 and J usage is TRBJ1-2; D remains ambiguous. The CDR3 runs 13 residues. V lost 5 bases, J lost 4 bases, and 11 bases lay in between. Per the germline V gene, CDR1 is LGHNT and CDR2 is FRNRAP. In nucleotides, the CDR3 is TGTGCTAGTGGTACCAGGTCCGTCTATGGCTACACCTTC. Translating gives CASGTRSVYGYTF.

The chain employs TRBV6-5 and TRBJ1-2; TRBD1 matches at 7 bases. V lost 5 bases and J lost 2; bases outside the gene matches: 8. Germline values: CDR1 MNHEY, CDR2 SVGAGI. The CDR3 covers 15 residues. DNA of the CDR3: TGTGCCAGCAGTCGATCGACCAGGGGGAACTATGGCTACACCTTC. This gives the protein CASSRSTRGNYGYTF.

This clonotype appeared a few times. CDR3 DNA sequence: TGCGCCAGCAGTGCAGGACAGGGTGGGACGCAGTATTTT. This translates into CASSAGQGGTQYF. This rearrangement joins TRBV10-1 to TRBJ2-3, with 8 positions matching TRBD1. Trimming cost V 4 bases and J 9 bases; bases outside gene matches: 6. The CDR3 loop spans 13 amino acids. Germline V gene lookup returns CDR1 WNHNN and CDR2 SYGVQD (reference sequence).

The rearrangement joins TRBV30 to TRBJ2-5; TRBD1 matches at 7 bases. V trimming: 0 bases; J trimming: 4 bases; junction bases outside the gene matches: 8. The length of the CDR3 is 15 residues. The germline gives CDR1 GTSNPN, CDR2 SVGIG (reference sequence). CDR3 loop: CAWSVHIRGLETQYF. CDR3 sequence (DNA): TGTGCCTGGAGTGTACACATCAGGGGGTTAGAGACCCAGTACTTC.

The chain links TRBV2 to TRBJ2-1, with TRBD1 matching over 7 bases. The J call may be mistaken, given a closer DNA end match to TRBJ2-7. CDR3 size: 13 residues. From germline, CDR1 is SNHLY and CDR2 FYNNEI. CDR3 in amino acids: CASSGNRGVQQYF. The CDR3 DNA is TGTGCCAGCAGTGGTAACAGGGGAGTTCAGCAGTACTTC.

The chain combines TRBV20-1 with TRBJ2-5; 8 bases map to TRBD2. Near its end, the DNA agrees better with TRBJ2-1, so the J call may be wrong. Germline assignment: CDR1 DFQATT and CDR2 SNEGSKA (reference sequence). The CDR3 is 13 residues long. As DNA, the CDR3 is TGCAGTGTAGACGGGACTAGCTACAATGAGCAGTTCTTC. Its translation is CSVDGTSYNEQFF.

The chain employs TRBV3-1 and TRBJ2-1, with 8 bases aligning to TRBD2. The V and J ends lost 5 bases and 6 bases, in that order; junction bases with no gene match: 9. The CDR3 consists of 15 residues. From germline, CDR1 is LGHDT and CDR2 YNNKEL (reference sequence). CDR3 in amino acids: CASSFGGAGGNEQFF. The CDR3 bases are TGTGCCAGCAGCTTCGGGGGGGCCGGTGGCAATGAGCAGTTCTTC.

This clonotype was seen only a few times. V usage is TRBV7-2 and J usage is TRBJ1-4; TRBD1 aligns across 7 bases. V was pared by 4 bases and J by 5 bases, with 4 bases of the junction left unmatched. Per germline, CDR1 SGHTA and CDR2 FQGNSA. CDR3 length: 14 residues. The CDR3 region has the DNA TGTGCCAGCAGCTCGCAGACAGGGAATGAAAAACTGTTTTTT. This encodes CASSSQTGNEKLFF.

The chain combines TRBV12-5 with TRBJ2-1; maybe TRBD2 (6 bases). The CDR3 is 12 residues long. Deletions cut 6 bases from V and 9 bases from J, with 12 bases between. Germline V CDR1 and CDR2: LGHNT, FRNRAP. The CDR3 DNA sequence: TGTGCTAGTGGCTCACTGGGGGGTGAGCAGTTCTTC. Protein product: CASGSLGGEQFF.

The rearrangement uses TRBV6-1 and TRBJ2-5; maybe TRBD2 (6 bases). The CDR3 extends over 13 amino acids. V was cut by 6 bases and J by 4 bases, with 12 bases left in between. From germline, CDR1 is MNHNS and CDR2 SASEGT. The CDR3 nucleotides are TGTGCCAGCAGCGAGGGAGGTTTAGAGACCCAGTACTTC. Its protein is CASSEGGLETQYF.

The chain uses TRBV12-3 or TRBV12-4 and TRBJ1-3; D remains ambiguous. Trimming removed 7 bases from V and 0 bases from J, with 7 bases in between. CDR3 length: 13 amino acids. The CDR3 loop is CASIQSSGNTIYF. The DNA of the CDR3 is TGTGCCAGCATTCAGTCCTCTGGAAACACCATATATTTT.

This chain uses TRBV20-1 with TRBJ2-3; 8 bases line up with TRBD2. V lost 3 bases and J lost 6; bases outside the gene matches: 8. This CDR3 spans 14 amino acids. Per germline, CDR1 DFQATT and CDR2 SNEGSKA (reference sequence). For the CDR3, the DNA is TGCAGTGCTAGCGCGGGAGGAATCGGGGATACGCAGTATTTT. Translated: CSASAGGIGDTQYF.

This clonotype was picked up one time. This rearrangement joins TRBV15 to TRBJ1-3, with D unresolved. Looked up from germline, CDR1 is LNHNV and CDR2 is YYDKDF (reference sequence). Trimming pared 8 bases from V and 8 bases from J, leaving 16 bases between. CDR3 size: 13 residues. CDR3 in DNA: TGTGCCACCGTCGGGCTTGACGGGGACACCATATATTTT. This codes for CATVGLDGDTIYF.

The chain employs TRBV3-1 and TRBJ2-7; D unresolved. The CDR3 totals 15 residues. With 1 base removed from V and 4 bases from J, the gap between germline ends came to 14 bases. Germline CDR1 LGHDT, CDR2 YNNKEL (reference sequence). This chain's CDR3 is CASSQGVGTVYEQYF. CDR3 coding DNA: TGTGCCAGCAGCCAAGGAGTCGGTACCGTTTACGAGCAGTACTTC.

This clonotype was counted a few times. This chain connects TRBV6-2 or TRBV6-3 to TRBJ2-5; perhaps TRBD2 as D (6 bases). The CDR3 length is 17 residues. Trimming cost V 2 bases and J 0 bases, with 16 bases left between them. Germline CDR1 is MNHEY and CDR2 is SVGEGT. The CDR3 protein is CASSYKAGGGDQETQYF. The CDR3 coding sequence is TGTGCCAGCAGTTACAAGGCGGGCGGCGGGGACCAAGAGACCCAGTACTTC.

The sample holds a few counts of this clonotype. The V and J genes are TRBV9 and TRBJ2-3, with D tentatively TRBD1 or TRBD2 (6 bases each). The V and J ends lost 4 bases and 3 bases respectively, with 18 bases between them. In germline, CDR1 is SGDLS, CDR2 YYNGEE. This CDR3 is built from 16 residues. CDR3 protein: CASSPALGGQTDTQYF. CDR3 sequence (DNA): TGTGCCAGCAGCCCAGCTCTAGGGGGGCAGACAGATACGCAGTATTTT.